This T cell receptor beta chain was profiled in a study of T cell responses to AZD1222 COVID-19 vaccine. Notes on the study in general: Only a handful of people who got AZD1222 tested seropositive at baseline.

Produced via immunoSEQ multiplex PCR; TCRdb's table is partial and in-frame only. This table has 90,000 to 120,000 clones, over 90% appearing once. In the case of this clone: Antigen specificity is unknown.

The ends were cut back, 0 bases at V and 1 base at J, with 15 bases in the middle. CDR3 length: 17 residues. Germline CDR1 and CDR2: MGHRA and YSYEKL. The receptor comes from an adult in good health. V gene TRBV4-1 combines with J gene TRBJ1-1; D unclear. The sample here was peripheral blood, taken on day 0 of AZD1222 vaccination. CDR3: CASSQDKSRPSNTEAFF. The CDR3 DNA is TGCGCCAGCAGCCAAGATAAATCTCGACCGTCGAACACTGAAGCTTTCTTT.